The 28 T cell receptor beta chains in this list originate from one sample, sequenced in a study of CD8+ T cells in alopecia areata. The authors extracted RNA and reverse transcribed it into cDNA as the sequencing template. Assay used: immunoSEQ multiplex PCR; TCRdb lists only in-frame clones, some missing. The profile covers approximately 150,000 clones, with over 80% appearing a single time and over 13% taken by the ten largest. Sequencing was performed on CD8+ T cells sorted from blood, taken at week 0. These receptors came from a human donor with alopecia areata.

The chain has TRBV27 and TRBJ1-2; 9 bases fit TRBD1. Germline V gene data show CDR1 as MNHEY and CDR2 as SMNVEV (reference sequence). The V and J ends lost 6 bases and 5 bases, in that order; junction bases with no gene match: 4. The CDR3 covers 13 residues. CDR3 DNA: TGTGCCAGCAGCCTAGGGACAGGGTATGGCTACACCTTC. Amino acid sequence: CASSLGTGYGYTF.

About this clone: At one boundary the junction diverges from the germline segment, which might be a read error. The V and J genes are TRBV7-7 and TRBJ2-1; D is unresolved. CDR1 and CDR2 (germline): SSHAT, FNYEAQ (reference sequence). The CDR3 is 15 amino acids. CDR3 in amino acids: CASSSTLSSYNEQFF. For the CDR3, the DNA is TGTGCTAGCAGCTCGACTCTTAGCTCCTACAATGAGCAGTTCTTC.

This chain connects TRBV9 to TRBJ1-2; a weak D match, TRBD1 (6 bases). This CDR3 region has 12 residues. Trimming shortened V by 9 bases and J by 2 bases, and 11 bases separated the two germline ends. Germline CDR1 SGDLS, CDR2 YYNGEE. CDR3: CATRQANYGYTF. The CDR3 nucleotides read TGTGCCACAAGACAGGCCAACTATGGCTACACCTTC.

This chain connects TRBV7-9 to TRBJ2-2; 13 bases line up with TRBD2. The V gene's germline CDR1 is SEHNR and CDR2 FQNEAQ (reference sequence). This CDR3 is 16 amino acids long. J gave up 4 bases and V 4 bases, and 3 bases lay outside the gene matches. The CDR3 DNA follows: TGTGCCAGCAGCTCGGGACTAGCGGGGACCACCGGGGAGCTGTTTTTT. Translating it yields CASSSGLAGTTGELFF. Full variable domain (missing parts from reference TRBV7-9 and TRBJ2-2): DTGVSQNPRHKITKRGQNVTFRCDPISEHNRLYWYRQTLGQGPEFLTYFQNEAQLEKSRLLSDRFSAERPKGSFSTLEIQRTEQGDSAMYLCASSSGLAGTTGELFFGEGSRLTVL.

This CDR3 reads CASRSSYNEQFF. CDR3 nucleotide sequence: TGTGCCAGCAGGTCATCCTACAATGAGCAGTTCTTC. The chain carries TRBV11-2 and TRBJ2-1; D is undetermined. Trimming took off 6 bases at V and 1 base at J, with 4 bases between the two ends. Looked up from germline, CDR1 is SGHAT and CDR2 is FQNNGV. This CDR3 has 12 residues.

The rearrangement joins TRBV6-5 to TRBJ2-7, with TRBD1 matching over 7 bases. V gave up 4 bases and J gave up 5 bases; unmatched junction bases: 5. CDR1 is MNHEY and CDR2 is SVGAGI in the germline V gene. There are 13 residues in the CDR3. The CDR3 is CASSSYRGDEQYF. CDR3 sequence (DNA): TGTGCCAGCAGTTCCTACAGGGGTGACGAGCAGTACTTC.

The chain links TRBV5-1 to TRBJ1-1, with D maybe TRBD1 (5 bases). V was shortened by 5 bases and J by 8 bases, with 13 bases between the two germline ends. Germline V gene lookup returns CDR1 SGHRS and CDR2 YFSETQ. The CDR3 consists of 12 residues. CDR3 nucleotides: TGCGCCAGCAGTGGAGGGACCCCCGAAGCTTTCTTT. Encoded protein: CASSGGTPEAFF.

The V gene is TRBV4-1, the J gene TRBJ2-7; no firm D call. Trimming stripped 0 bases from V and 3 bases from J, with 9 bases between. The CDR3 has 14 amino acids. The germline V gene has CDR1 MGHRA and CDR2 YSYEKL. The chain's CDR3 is CASSQDPGYYEQYF. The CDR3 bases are TGCGCCAGCAGCCAAGATCCGGGCTACTACGAGCAGTACTTC.

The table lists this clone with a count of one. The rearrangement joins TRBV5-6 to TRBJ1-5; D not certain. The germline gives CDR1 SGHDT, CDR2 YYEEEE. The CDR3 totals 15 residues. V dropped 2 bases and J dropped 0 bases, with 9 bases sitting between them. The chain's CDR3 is CASSLALDSNQPQHF. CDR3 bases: TGTGCCAGCAGCTTAGCCCTCGATAGCAATCAGCCCCAGCATTTT.

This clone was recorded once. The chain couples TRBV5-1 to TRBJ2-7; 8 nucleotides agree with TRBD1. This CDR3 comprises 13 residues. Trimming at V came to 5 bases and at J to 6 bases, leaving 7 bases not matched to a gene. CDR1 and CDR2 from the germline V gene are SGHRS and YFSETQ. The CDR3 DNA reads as TGCGCCAGCAGAATGACAGGGGCCCTCGAGCAGTACTTC. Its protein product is CASRMTGALEQYF.

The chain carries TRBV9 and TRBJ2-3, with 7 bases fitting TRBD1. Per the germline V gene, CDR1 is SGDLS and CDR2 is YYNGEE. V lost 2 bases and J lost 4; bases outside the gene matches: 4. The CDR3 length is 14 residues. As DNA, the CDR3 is TGTGCCAGCAGCGTCGGACAGGCCGCAGATACGCAGTATTTT. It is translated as CASSVGQAADTQYF.

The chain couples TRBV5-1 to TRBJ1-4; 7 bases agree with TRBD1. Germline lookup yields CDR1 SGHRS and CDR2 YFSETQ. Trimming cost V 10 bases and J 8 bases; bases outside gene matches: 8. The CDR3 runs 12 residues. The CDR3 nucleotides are TGCGCCGACAGGGACTCCCCGGAAAAACTGTTTTTT. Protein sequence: CADRDSPEKLFF.

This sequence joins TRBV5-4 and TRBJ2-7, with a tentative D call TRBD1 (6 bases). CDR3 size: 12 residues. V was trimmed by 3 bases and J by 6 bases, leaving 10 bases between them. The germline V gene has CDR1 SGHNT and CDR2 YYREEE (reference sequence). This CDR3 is CASSSQGAEQYF. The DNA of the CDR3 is TGTGCCAGCAGCTCACAGGGAGCCGAGCAGTACTTC.

Here the CDR3 reads CASSSPYEQYF. CDR3 coding DNA: TGCGCCAGCAGTAGTCCCTACGAGCAGTACTTC. The chain has TRBV5-1 and TRBJ2-7; D not certain. The CDR3 covers 11 residues. Trimming pared 5 bases from V and 2 bases from J, leaving 5 bases between. In germline, CDR1 is SGHRS, CDR2 YFSETQ.

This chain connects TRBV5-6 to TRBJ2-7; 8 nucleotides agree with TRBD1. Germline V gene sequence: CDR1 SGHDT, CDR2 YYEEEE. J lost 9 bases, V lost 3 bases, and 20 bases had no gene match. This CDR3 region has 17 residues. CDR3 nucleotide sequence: TGTGCCAGCAGCTGGGGATCCACCGGGACAGGAGACAGCGGGCAGTACTTC. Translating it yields CASSWGSTGTGDSGQYF.

CDR3 sequence: CASSVEGRIGTDTQYF. The CDR3 nucleotides read TGTGCCAGCAGCGTAGAGGGGAGGATCGGCACAGATACGCAGTATTTT. The V call is TRBV9, the J call TRBJ2-3; possible D gene TRBD2, 6 bases. Germline CDR1 is SGDLS and CDR2 is YYNGEE. Trimming left V 0 bases short and J 1 base short, with 12 bases between. CDR3 size: 16 residues.

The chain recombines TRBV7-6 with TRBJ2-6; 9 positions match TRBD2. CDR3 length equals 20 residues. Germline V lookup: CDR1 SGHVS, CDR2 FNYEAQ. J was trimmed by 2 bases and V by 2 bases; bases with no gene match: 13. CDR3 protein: CASSLTGREGPTTGANVLTF. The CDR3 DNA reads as TGTGCCAGCAGCTTAACGGGGCGGGAGGGCCCTACCACTGGGGCCAACGTCCTGACTTTC. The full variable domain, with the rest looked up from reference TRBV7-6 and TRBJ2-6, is GAGVSQSPRYKVTKRGQDVALRCDPISGHVSLYWYRQALGQGPEFLTYFNYEAQQDKSGLPNDRFSAERPEGSISTLTIQRTEQRDSAMYRCASSLTGREGPTTGANVLTFGAGSRLTVL.

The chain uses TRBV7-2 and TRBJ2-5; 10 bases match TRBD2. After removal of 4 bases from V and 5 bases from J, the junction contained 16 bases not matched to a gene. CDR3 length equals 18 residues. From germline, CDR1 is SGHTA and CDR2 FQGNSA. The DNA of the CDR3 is TGTGCCAGCAGCTCCCCTAGGCGGCTAGCGGGAGAATTGGAGACCCAGTACTTC. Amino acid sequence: CASSSPRRLAGELETQYF.

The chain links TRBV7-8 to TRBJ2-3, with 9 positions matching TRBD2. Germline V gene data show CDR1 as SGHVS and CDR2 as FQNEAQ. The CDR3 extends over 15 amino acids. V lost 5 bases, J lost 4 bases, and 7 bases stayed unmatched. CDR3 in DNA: TGTGCCAGCAGCCTACTTAGCGGGAGTCCAGATACGCAGTATTTT. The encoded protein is CASSLLSGSPDTQYF.

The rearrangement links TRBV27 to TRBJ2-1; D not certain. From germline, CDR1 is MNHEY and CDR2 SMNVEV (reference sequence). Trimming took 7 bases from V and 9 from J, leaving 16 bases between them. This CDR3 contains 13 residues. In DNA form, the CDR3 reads TGTGCCAGCACCCCCACCCCATCCGGTGAGCAGTTCTTC. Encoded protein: CASTPTPSGEQFF.

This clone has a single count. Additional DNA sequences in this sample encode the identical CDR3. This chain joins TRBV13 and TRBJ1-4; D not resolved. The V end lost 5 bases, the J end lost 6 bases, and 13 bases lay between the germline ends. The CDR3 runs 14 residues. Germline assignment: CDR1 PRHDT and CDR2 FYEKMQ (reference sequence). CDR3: CASSPPGGDEKLFF. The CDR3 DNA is TGTGCCAGCAGCCCCCCGGGAGGAGATGAAAAACTGTTTTTT.

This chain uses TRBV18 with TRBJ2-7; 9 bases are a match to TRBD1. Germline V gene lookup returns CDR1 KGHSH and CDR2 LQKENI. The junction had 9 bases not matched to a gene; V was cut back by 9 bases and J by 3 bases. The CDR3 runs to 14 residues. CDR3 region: CASSPGQGRYEQYF. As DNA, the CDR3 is TGTGCCAGTTCGCCGGGACAGGGACGCTACGAGCAGTACTTC.

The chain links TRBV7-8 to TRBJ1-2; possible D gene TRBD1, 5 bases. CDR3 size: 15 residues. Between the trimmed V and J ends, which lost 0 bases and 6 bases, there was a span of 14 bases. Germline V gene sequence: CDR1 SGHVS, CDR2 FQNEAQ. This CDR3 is CASSLAPQGGDGYTF. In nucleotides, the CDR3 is TGTGCCAGCAGCTTAGCCCCCCAGGGAGGGGATGGCTACACCTTC.

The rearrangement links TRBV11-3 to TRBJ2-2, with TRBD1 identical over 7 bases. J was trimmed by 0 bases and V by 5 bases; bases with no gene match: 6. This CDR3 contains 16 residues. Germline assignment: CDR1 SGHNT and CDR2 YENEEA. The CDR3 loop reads CASSTRQGPNTGELFF. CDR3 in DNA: TGTGCCAGCAGCACACGACAGGGTCCGAACACCGGGGAGCTGTTTTTT.

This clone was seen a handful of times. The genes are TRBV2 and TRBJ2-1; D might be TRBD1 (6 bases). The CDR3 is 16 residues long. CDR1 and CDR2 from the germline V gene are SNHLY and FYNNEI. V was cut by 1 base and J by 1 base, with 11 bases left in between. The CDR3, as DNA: TGTGCCAGCAGTGAAGTTCACAGGGAATCCTACAATGAGCAGTTCTTC. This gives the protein CASSEVHRESYNEQFF.

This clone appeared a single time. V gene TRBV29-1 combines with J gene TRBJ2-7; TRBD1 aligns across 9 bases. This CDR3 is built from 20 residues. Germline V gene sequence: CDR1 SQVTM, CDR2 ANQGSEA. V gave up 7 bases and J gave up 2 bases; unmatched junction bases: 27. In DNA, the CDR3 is TGCAGCGCAGATGGGCCCCGTGGGACAGGGATCTCTTTGACGACCTACGAGCAGTACTTC. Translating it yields CSADGPRGTGISLTTYEQYF.

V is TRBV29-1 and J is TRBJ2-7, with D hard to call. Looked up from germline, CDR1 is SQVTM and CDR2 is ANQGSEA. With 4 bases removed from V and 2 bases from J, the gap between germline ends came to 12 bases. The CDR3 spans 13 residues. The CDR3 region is CSVGTANTYEQYF. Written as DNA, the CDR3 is TGCAGCGTTGGCACAGCCAACACCTACGAGCAGTACTTC.

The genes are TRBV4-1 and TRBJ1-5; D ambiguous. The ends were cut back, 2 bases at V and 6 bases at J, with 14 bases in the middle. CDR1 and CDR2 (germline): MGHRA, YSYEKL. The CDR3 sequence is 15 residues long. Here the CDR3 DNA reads TGCGCCAGCAGCCAAAACACGAGGGAGGGTCAGCCCCAGCATTTT. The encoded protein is CASSQNTREGQPQHF.